The T cell receptor (beta chain) under discussion was sequenced for a study of T cell changes during pregnancy in multiple sclerosis. The data were produced by immunoSEQ multiplex PCR, yet TCRdb's version contains in-frame clones alone and is incomplete. This sample yields some 20,000 clones, of which over 75% are seen a single time; roughly 6% belongs to the top ten. The CDR3 has 14 amino acids. Germline CDR1 and CDR2: SGHTA and FQGNSA. With 3 bases clipped from V and 2 bases from J, the junction kept 4 bases outside the gene matches. This material consisted of CD8+ T cells from peripheral blood mononuclear cells, taken after pregnancy. The TCR originated in a female donor in good health, enrolled as a control in a pregnancy study. The chain has TRBV7-2 and TRBJ2-7; 7 bases align to TRBD2. The CDR3 loop is CASSFTSEAYEQYF. The CDR3 coding sequence is TGTGCCAGCAGCTTTACTAGCGAGGCCTACGAGCAGTACTTC.